Sequencing of this TCR beta chain was carried out in a study of cytomegalovirus exposure and HLA in healthy donors. This PCR relied on a set of 60 Vbeta primers and 13 Jbeta primers. Profiled with immunoSEQ multiplex PCR; TCRdb holds only in-frame clones, not every one. The data hold about 120,000 clones, with roughly 78% observed a single time. Per the germline V gene, CDR1 is MNHNY and CDR2 is SVGAGI (reference sequence). Trimming took 7 bases from V and 0 from J; bases not matched to a gene: 3. This CDR3 region has 14 residues. This sequence joins TRBV6-6 and TRBJ2-1, with 7 bases fitting TRBD2. This TCR derives from a woman aged 25 to 45 in good health and CMV-seropositive. Sequences were obtained from PBMCs. DNA of the CDR3: TGTGCCAGCAACGGGGGGAGCTCCTACAATGAGCAGTTCTTC. Protein: CASNGGSSYNEQFF.